This TCR beta chain was recovered during a study of beta chain features in type 1 diabetes. About the study: The study examined 107,917,701 sorted cells across all samples.

This clone has a handful of counts. The CDR3 spans 10 residues. Germline CDR1 SEHNR, CDR2 FQNEAQ (reference sequence). V shed 9 bases and J shed 4 bases, with 7 bases lying between them. Expressed TCRB transcripts were sequenced, since all the RNA that had been isolated was reverse transcribed. Profiled with immunoSEQ multiplex PCR; TCRdb holds only in-frame clones, not every one. The sample includes over 350,000 clones, over 12% of them seen just once. The chain joins TRBV7-9 to TRBJ2-7, with D perhaps TRBD1 (6 bases). This receptor was taken from a woman between 18 and 30 years old in good health. The sample consisted of naive CD4+ T cells from blood. CDR3 DNA: TGTGCCAGTCAGGGGTACGAGCAGTACTTC. As protein: CASQGYEQYF.